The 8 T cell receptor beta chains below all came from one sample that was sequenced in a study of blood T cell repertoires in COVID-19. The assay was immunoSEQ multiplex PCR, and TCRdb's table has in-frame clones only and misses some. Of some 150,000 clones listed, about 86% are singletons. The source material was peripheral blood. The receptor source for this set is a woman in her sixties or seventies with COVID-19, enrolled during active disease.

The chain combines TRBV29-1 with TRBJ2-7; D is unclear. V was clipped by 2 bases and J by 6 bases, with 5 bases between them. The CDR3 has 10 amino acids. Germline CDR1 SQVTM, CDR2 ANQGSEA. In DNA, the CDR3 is TGCAGCGTTGAAAACTCCGAGCAGTACTTC. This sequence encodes CSVENSEQYF.

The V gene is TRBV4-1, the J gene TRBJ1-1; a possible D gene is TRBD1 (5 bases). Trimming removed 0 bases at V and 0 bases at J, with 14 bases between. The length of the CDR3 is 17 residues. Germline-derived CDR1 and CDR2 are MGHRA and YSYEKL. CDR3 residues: CASSQDEAGPMNTEAFF. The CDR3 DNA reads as TGCGCCAGCAGCCAAGATGAGGCAGGGCCCATGAACACTGAAGCTTTCTTT.

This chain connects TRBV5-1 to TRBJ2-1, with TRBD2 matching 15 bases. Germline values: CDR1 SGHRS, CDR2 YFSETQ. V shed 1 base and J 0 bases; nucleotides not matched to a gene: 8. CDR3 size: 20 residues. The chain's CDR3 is CASSLRTSGRAPDSYNEQFF. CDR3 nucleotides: TGCGCCAGCAGCTTGCGGACTAGCGGGAGGGCTCCTGACTCCTACAATGAGCAGTTCTTC.

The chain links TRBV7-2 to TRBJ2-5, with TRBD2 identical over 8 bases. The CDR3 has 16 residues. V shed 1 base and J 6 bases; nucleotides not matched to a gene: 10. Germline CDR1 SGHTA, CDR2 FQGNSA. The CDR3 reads CASSLEGLEFAKTQYF. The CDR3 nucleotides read TGTGCCAGCAGCTTAGAGGGACTAGAGTTTGCAAAGACCCAGTACTTC.

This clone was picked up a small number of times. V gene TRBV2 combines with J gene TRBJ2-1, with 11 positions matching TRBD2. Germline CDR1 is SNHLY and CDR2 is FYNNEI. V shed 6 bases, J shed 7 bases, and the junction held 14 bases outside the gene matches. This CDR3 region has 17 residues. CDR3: CASRRYPGLAVLNEQFF. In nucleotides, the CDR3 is TGTGCCAGCAGGAGATATCCGGGACTAGCGGTTTTGAATGAGCAGTTCTTC.

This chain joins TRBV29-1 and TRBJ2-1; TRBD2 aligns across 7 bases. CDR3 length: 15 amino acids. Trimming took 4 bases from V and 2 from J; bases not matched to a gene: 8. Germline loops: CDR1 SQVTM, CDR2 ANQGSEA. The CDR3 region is CSVALGGRTYNEQFF. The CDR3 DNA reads TGCAGCGTTGCGCTCGGCGGGAGAACCTACAATGAGCAGTTCTTC.

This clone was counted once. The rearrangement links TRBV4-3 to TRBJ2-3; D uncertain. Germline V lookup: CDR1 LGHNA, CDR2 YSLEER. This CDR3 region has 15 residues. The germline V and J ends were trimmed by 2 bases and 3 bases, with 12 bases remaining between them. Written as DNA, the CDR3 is TGCGCCAGCAGCCAACGCCCGGTAGCTACAGATACGCAGTATTTT. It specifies CASSQRPVATDTQYF.

This CDR3 reads CASSLLGLAAYNEQFF. Here the CDR3 DNA reads TGTGCCAGCAGCTTACTGGGACTAGCGGCGTACAATGAGCAGTTCTTC. The chain uses TRBV7-8 and TRBJ2-1, with 11 positions matching TRBD2. The CDR3 is 16 residues long. Germline trimming cut 2 bases from V and 4 bases from J; bases unmatched to any gene: 4. Germline CDR1 SGHVS, CDR2 FQNEAQ.